These T cell receptor beta chains were read from a single sample in a study of T cell repertoires in aging, cancer and after chemotherapy. Each CDR3 protein is one row after TCRdb ran MiXCR on the multiplex PCR reads. Counted here are under 15,000 distinct CDR3 sequences, 21% occurring once; the ten biggest clones make up approximately 5.4%. Sequencing was performed on blood. The receptors were sampled from a human donor in good health. CDR3s include the opening cysteine and the closing phenylalanine or tryptophan. The order of the fields is clone size, J gene, D gene, CDR3 length, V gene, CDR3 DNA, CDR3 protein. D genes are given only for firm matches. Size tells how often a clone was seen (once, few, many) or the class of an expanded clone, and some rows leave it out.

many	TRBJ1-3	-	16	TRBV6-1	TGTGCCAGCAGTGAAGGACAGCTCTGGTCTGGAAACACCATATATTTT	CASSEGQLWSGNTIYF
medium-sized	TRBJ2-7	-	15	TRBV5-6	TGTGCCAGCAGCTTGGAACAGCTCTACTCCTACGAGCAGTACTTC	CASSLEQLYSYEQYF
medium-sized	TRBJ1-1	TRBD1	15	TRBV11-1	TGTGCCAGCAGCCTCCCTGACAGGGGGAACACTGAAGCTTTCTTT	CASSLPDRGNTEAFF
medium-sized	TRBJ2-7	-	17	TRBV19	TGTGCCAGTAGTCCCGGTGGCGAAGGGTACGAAGCCTACGAGCAGTACTTC	CASSPGGEGYEAYEQYF
medium-sized	TRBJ2-7	-	14	TRBV29-1	TGCAGCGTAGGCAGGGATTGGAGCTCCTACGAGCAGTACTTC	CSVGRDWSSYEQYF
many	TRBJ1-2	-	14	TRBV6-2/TRBV6-3	TGTGCCAGCAGTTACTCGGAGAGAAACTATGGCTACACCTTC	CASSYSERNYGYTF
-	TRBJ1-3	-	12	TRBV2	TGTGCCAGCAAGAGCTCTGGAAACACCATATATTTT	CASKSSGNTIYF
-	TRBJ2-4	-	17	TRBV5-4	TGTGCCAGCAGCCCGAATCAAAGGAGCCCGGCCAAAAACATTCAGTACTTC	CASSPNQRSPAKNIQYF
few	TRBJ2-5	-	11	TRBV18	TGTGCCAGCTCATCCGTCGAGACCCAGTACTTC	CASSSVETQYF
few	TRBJ2-3	-	17	TRBV7-2	TGTGCCAGCAGCTTAGTCCTCACTGTGGGGGGCACAGATACGCAGTATTTT	CASSLVLTVGGTDTQYF
-	TRBJ2-7	-	15	TRBV5-1	TGCGCCAGCAGCCAAATCGGACGCCCCCGCTACGAGCAGTACTTC	CASSQIGRPRYEQYF
few	TRBJ2-3	TRBD1	14	TRBV7-9	TGTGCCAGCAGCTCCTACCAGGGGGCAGATACGCAGTATTTT	CASSSYQGADTQYF
few	TRBJ2-3	TRBD2	16	TRBV20-1	TGCAGTGCTCCCATGCGGACTAGCGGGTTCACAGATACGCAGTATTTT	CSAPMRTSGFTDTQYF
-	TRBJ1-6	TRBD1	14	TRBV6-2/TRBV6-3	TGTGTTAGCACCCCAGGGGACAGCTCATCACCCCTCCACTTT	CVSTPGDSSSPLHF
many	TRBJ1-2	-	14	TRBV5-6	TGTGCCAGCAGCTTGTGGGTAGGGATAGGGGGCTACACCTTC	CASSLWVGIGGYTF
-	TRBJ2-5	-	13	TRBV7-9	TGTGCCAGCGGACCAACGAACGGGGAGACCCAGTACTTC	CASGPTNGETQYF
-	TRBJ2-1	TRBD2	15	TRBV6-4	TGTGCCAGCAGTGGGACTAGCGGGGGGGCCAATGAGCAGTTCTTC	CASSGTSGGANEQFF
-	TRBJ1-1	TRBD1	12	TRBV5-1	TGCGCCAGCAGCCCCGGGACAGTTGAAGCTTTCTTT	CASSPGTVEAFF
-	TRBJ2-7	-	13	TRBV6-1	TGTGCCAGCAGTGCGAGCGGACAAGCCGAGCAGTACTTC	CASSASGQAEQYF
many	TRBJ2-7	-	16	TRBV30	TGTGCCTGGAGTGGACATACTCCTAGATACTCCTACGAGCAGTACTTC	CAWSGHTPRYSYEQYF
-	TRBJ1-1	TRBD1	15	TRBV11-2	TGTGCCAGCAGCTTCACCGGGACAGGGAGCACTGAAGCTTTCTTT	CASSFTGTGSTEAFF
medium-sized	TRBJ1-2	TRBD1	14	TRBV27	TGTGCCAGCAGGCCCCGACAGGGAGTCTATGGCTACACCTTC	CASRPRQGVYGYTF
-	TRBJ2-4	-	19	TRBV4-2	TGTGCCAGCAGCCAAGAAGGGGCAGGCCCCCGGATAGGCAAAAACATTCAGTACTTC	CASSQEGAGPRIGKNIQYF
many	TRBJ1-6	-	15	TRBV19	TGTGCCAGCCAACGAGGCGGCGGCGGTGGTTCACCCCTCCACTTT	CASQRGGGGGSPLHF
-	TRBJ1-5	TRBD1	15	TRBV7-6	TGTGCCAGCAGCTCTCGACAGGGGAGCTATCAGCCCCAGCATTTT	CASSSRQGSYQPQHF